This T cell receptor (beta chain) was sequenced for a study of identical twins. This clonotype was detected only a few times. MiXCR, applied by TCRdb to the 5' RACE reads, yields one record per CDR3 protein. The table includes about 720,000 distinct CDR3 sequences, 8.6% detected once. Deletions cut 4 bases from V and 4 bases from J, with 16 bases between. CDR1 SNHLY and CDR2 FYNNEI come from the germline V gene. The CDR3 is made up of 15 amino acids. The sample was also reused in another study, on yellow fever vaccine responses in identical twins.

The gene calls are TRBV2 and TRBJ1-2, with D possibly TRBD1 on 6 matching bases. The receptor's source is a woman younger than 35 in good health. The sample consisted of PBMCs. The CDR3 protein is CASSVLRQAFYGYTF. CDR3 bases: TGTGCCAGCAGTGTTTTAAGACAGGCGTTCTATGGCTACACCTTC.